This is a list of T cell receptor beta chains from one sample in a study of blood T cell repertoires in COVID-19. Sequenced by immunoSEQ multiplex PCR; TCRdb stores in-frame clones only, minus some. The sample records around 250,000 clones, roughly 86% being singletons. Material for sequencing was peripheral blood. All receptors come from a man aged 40-55 years with active or convalescent COVID-19. Both conserved end residues are part of each CDR3. D genes are given only for firm matches. Clone size is given for some rows only: seen once, a few or many times, or a class if the clone is expanded.

clone size,D gene,V gene,J gene,CDR3 DNA,CDR3 protein
-,TRBD1,TRBV30,TRBJ2-7,TGTGCCTGGGATACAGGGGGCGTTGGGTACGAGCAGTACTTC,CAWDTGGVGYEQYF
-,-,TRBV6-1,TRBJ2-7,TGTGCCAGCAGTGAGCAACTCCAGGGTTCCTACGAGCAGTACTTC,CASSEQLQGSYEQYF
-,TRBD2,TRBV5-1,TRBJ2-2,TGCGCCAGCAGCTTGTGGCGGGCTAGCGGGGGTACGAACACCGGGGAGCTGTTTTTT,CASSLWRASGGTNTGELFF
-,-,TRBV13,TRBJ2-1,TGTGCCAGCAGCTTAGAAGGGCAGGGATACAATGAGCAGTTCTTC,CASSLEGQGYNEQFF
-,-,TRBV2,TRBJ2-2,TGTGCCAGCAGTGAAGAAAATCCAGGGTATACCGGGGAGCTGTTTTTT,CASSEENPGYTGELFF
-,-,TRBV19,TRBJ1-5,TGTGCCAGTAGAATCTTGGAGCAGCCCCAGCATTTT,CASRILEQPQHF
few,-,TRBV2,TRBJ2-7,TGTGCCAGCGGGACATCCTCCTACGAGCAGTACTTC,CASGTSSYEQYF
-,TRBD2,TRBV4-2,TRBJ2-7,TGTGCCAGCAGCCATACTTCCGGGCGGGAGGGGGTGAGGGAGCAGTACTTC,CASSHTSGREGVREQYF
-,-,TRBV6-5,TRBJ1-6,TGTGCCAGCAGTTCCCTCACAGGTCATGGTTCACCCCTCCACTTT,CASSSLTGHGSPLHF
-,-,TRBV13,TRBJ1-4,TGTGCCAGCAGCTTACACAGCGACTATGGAAAACTGTTTTTT,CASSLHSDYGKLFF
-,TRBD2,TRBV5-4,TRBJ2-3,TGTGCCAGCAGCTACATGGGACTAGCGGGGGAAAATACGCAGTATTTT,CASSYMGLAGENTQYF
once,-,TRBV5-8,TRBJ1-1,TGTGCCAGCAGCCGGGTCGTTTCGGCCACGGTGTACACTGAAGCTTTCTTT,CASSRVVSATVYTEAFF
few,-,TRBV28,TRBJ1-6,TGTGCCAGCAGTTTCGAGGAGGGATTGAGTTCACCCCTCCACTTT,CASSFEEGLSSPLHF
-,-,TRBV10-2,TRBJ1-5,TGCGCCAGCAGTGAGTCAGCCCTTAATCAGCCCCAGCATTTT,CASSESALNQPQHF
-,-,TRBV10-1,TRBJ2-1,TGCGCCAGCAGTGAAACCCGGGACTTTAATGAGCAGTTCTTC,CASSETRDFNEQFF
-,TRBD1,TRBV11-1,TRBJ2-3,TGTGCCAGCATCGCTTCGGGACAGGCCTGGGATACGCAGTATTTT,CASIASGQAWDTQYF
-,-,TRBV6-5,TRBJ1-5,TGTGCCAGCAGTTCTACAGGGTCGAATCAGCCCCAGCATTTT,CASSSTGSNQPQHF
-,TRBD1,TRBV5-4,TRBJ1-1,TGTGCCAGCAGCCCAGGGACAGGGAGGGAGGAAGCTTTCTTT,CASSPGTGREEAFF
-,TRBD1,TRBV5-6,TRBJ2-5,TGTGCCAGCAGCTTGGACAGGGGATCAGAGACCCAGTACTTC,CASSLDRGSETQYF
-,TRBD1,TRBV5-4,TRBJ1-4,TGTGCCAGCAGCTTTTTGGGACAGGGGGCAGCTAATGAAAAACTGTTTTTT,CASSFLGQGAANEKLFF
-,TRBD2,TRBV14,TRBJ2-1,TGTGCCAGCAGCCGACTAGCGGGAGTGTCCTACAATGAGCAGTTCTTC,CASSRLAGVSYNEQFF
-,-,TRBV6-5,TRBJ2-1,TGTGCCAGCCGACTAGGAGGGAGTAATGAGCAGTTCTTC,CASRLGGSNEQFF
-,-,TRBV24-1,TRBJ2-7,TGTGCCACCAGTGACTCCGGGAAGAACTCCTACGAGCAGTACTTC,CATSDSGKNSYEQYF
-,-,TRBV6-5,TRBJ1-1,TGTGCCAGCAGCTCCAGGGATTTGGGCGCTGAAGCTTTCTTT,CASSSRDLGAEAFF
-,TRBD2,TRBV29-1,TRBJ2-2,TGCAGCGCGGGGGGGACATATAACACCGGGGAGCTGTTTTTT,CSAGGTYNTGELFF
-,-,TRBV11-3,TRBJ2-3,TGTGCCAGCAGCTTAGTAGTGGTAGACGGTGAGGCCACAGATACGCAGTATTTT,CASSLVVVDGEATDTQYF
-,TRBD1,TRBV4-1,TRBJ1-2,TGCGCCAGCAACAAAGAGCCCGGACAGGGCAACTATGGCTACACCTTC,CASNKEPGQGNYGYTF
once,-,TRBV3-1/TRBV3-2,TRBJ1-1,TGTGCCAGCAGCCGCGTGGGCAGTAATGAAGCTTTCTTT,CASSRVGSNEAFF
-,-,TRBV30,TRBJ1-2,TGTGCCTGGGGCCCGGGGGCGGGGGATGGCTACACCTTC,CAWGPGAGDGYTF
-,TRBD1,TRBV5-4,TRBJ1-2,TGTGCCAGCAGCCGGGACAGGGCTGATTATGGCTACACCTTC,CASSRDRADYGYTF
-,-,TRBV7-9,TRBJ1-1,TGTGCCAGCAGGCCTCAACTTGAAGCTTTCTTT,CASRPQLEAFF
-,TRBD1,TRBV6-5,TRBJ2-7,TGTGCCAGCAGTTACGGGACAGGGAACGAGCAGTACTTC,CASSYGTGNEQYF
-,TRBD1,TRBV10-1,TRBJ1-1,TGCGCCAGCAGTGAGAATGACAGGGGGACTGAAGCTTTCTTT,CASSENDRGTEAFF
-,-,TRBV28,TRBJ1-6,TGTGCCAGCAATCAGTACCTCTCCAGGGTATCCTATAATTCACCCCTCCACTTT,CASNQYLSRVSYNSPLHF
-,TRBD2,TRBV5-1,TRBJ2-3,TGCGCCAGCAGCTCTTCTCTAGCGGGAGAAGGACATAATACGCAGTATTTT,CASSSSLAGEGHNTQYF
-,TRBD2,TRBV11-2,TRBJ2-3,TGTGCCAGCAGCGTACTAGCTGGTCGGGAGGGTACGCAGTATTTT,CASSVLAGREGTQYF
-,TRBD2,TRBV5-1,TRBJ2-7,TGCGCCAGCTCGGGGGCTAGCGGGTCCTACGAGCAGTACTTC,CASSGASGSYEQYF
-,TRBD1,TRBV4-1,TRBJ1-5,TGCGCCAGCAGCCAGGGGACAGATCAGCCCCAGCATTTT,CASSQGTDQPQHF
-,-,TRBV2,TRBJ2-5,TGTGCCAGCAGTCCTCCGGGAGAAGAGACCCAGTACTTC,CASSPPGEETQYF
-,TRBD2,TRBV27,TRBJ2-7,TGTGCCAGCAGTTTAGGGAGTGGGGGACTAGCGGGGCCTCACTACGAGCAGTACTTC,CASSLGSGGLAGPHYEQYF
-,-,TRBV18,TRBJ2-7,TGTGCCAGCTCACCTCCCACGGGGGAGTCCTACGAGCAGTACTTC,CASSPPTGESYEQYF